At least ten counts were recorded for the clone carrying this TCR beta chain. Its specificity is not known. The time point here: newly diagnosed GD, antithyroid drugs for less than 3 months. The TCR library was prepared using RNA isolated from PBMCs. Arm-PCR with iRepertoire HTBI primers amplified the CDR3 regions for these TCR beta libraries. MiXCR, applied by TCRdb to the multiplex PCR reads, yields one record per CDR3 protein. This table holds around 250,000 distinct CDR3 sequences, 20% found once. These data originate in a study of regulatory T cells in long-lasting Graves disease. The CDR3 is made up of 15 amino acids. CDR1 SGDLS and CDR2 YYNGEE come from the germline V gene. With 4 bases removed from V and 0 bases from J, the gap between germline ends came to 13 bases. The study, taken as a whole, reports: Favoring TRBV28, TRBJ1-2 and TRBJ2-5 was a feature seen in persistent disease. Comparison showed that persistent patients shared more public clonotypes (about 2,700) than new patients (approximately 930).

This TCR was recovered from a female donor with Graves disease. Here the sequenced sample was peripheral blood mononuclear cells (PBMCs), taken at new diagnosis, from a patient treated with antithyroid drugs. V usage is TRBV9 and J usage is TRBJ1-1, with D possibly matching TRBD1 (6 bases). In nucleotides, the CDR3 is TGTGCCAGCAGCTCCCGGACAGACATGAACACTGAAGCTTTCTTT. It is translated as CASSSRTDMNTEAFF.